This T cell receptor (beta chain) originates from a study of T cells in Graves' hyperthyroidism and ophthalmopathy. Broader study findings: With a median lead of around 5.9 months before onset, the model predicted ophthalmopathy. Most thyroid clonotypes with frequency above 0.001 were detected in blood.

V was shortened by 6 bases and J by 6 bases, with 14 bases between the two germline ends. CDR1 is SQVTM and CDR2 is ANQGSEA in the germline V gene. CDR3 length equals 12 residues. This clonotype came up many times. Its cognate antigen is unknown. Researchers took RNA transcripts and amplified the TCR beta CDR3 regions from them. The TCR CDR3 was amplified in a first-round RT-PCR using the HTBI primer set. TCRdb called the multiplex PCR reads again in MiXCR, with one record for every CDR3 protein. The sample has 600,000 or so distinct CDR3 sequences, 46% seen once. The sequencing input was peripheral blood or thyroid tissue (not recorded which). This clonotype was sampled from a woman aged 18-29 years with Graves' hyperthyroidism. The chain employs TRBV29-1 and TRBJ1-1, with D maybe TRBD1 (5 bases). The CDR3 spells CSVRGEFAEAFF. The CDR3, as DNA: TGCAGCGTGAGGGGTGAATTCGCTGAAGCTTTCTTT. The variable domain in full, completed from reference TRBV29-1 and TRBJ1-1, reads SAVISQKPSRDICQRGTSLTIQCQVDSQVTMMFWYRQQPGQSLTLIATANQGSEATYESGFVIDKFPISRPNLTFSTLTVSNMSPEDSSIYLCSVRGEFAEAFFGQGTRLTVV.